This T cell receptor (beta chain) derives from a study of regulatory T cells in long-lasting Graves disease. Study-wide results and limits: Only peripheral blood was studied, not thyroid tissue.

HTBI primers from iRepertoire and Arm-PCR of CDR3 regions yielded the TCR beta libraries. MiXCR was run by TCRdb on the multiplex PCR reads, yielding one entry per CDR3 protein. The repertoire holds 500,000 or so distinct CDR3 sequences, with 12% to 15% as singletons. CDR3 length: 14 residues. Trimming removed 4 bases at V and 4 bases at J, with 9 bases between. Germline CDR1 reads SGHDT; CDR2 reads YYEEEE. Time point in this sample: newly diagnosed GD, antithyroid drugs for less than 3 months. TCR sequences were obtained from RNA taken from PBMCs. About this clonotype itself: Its antigen is currently unknown.

The sample was also linked to a second study, of T cells in Graves' hyperthyroidism and ophthalmopathy.

The genes are TRBV5-6 and TRBJ1-6, with D uncertain. This receptor was taken from a woman aged 45-65 years with Graves disease. The sequences come from peripheral blood mononuclear cells (PBMCs), collected at new diagnosis, from a patient treated with antithyroid drugs. DNA of the CDR3: TGTGCCAGCAGCGCGATCGGGTATAATTCACCCCTCCACTTT. Amino acids: CASSAIGYNSPLHF.